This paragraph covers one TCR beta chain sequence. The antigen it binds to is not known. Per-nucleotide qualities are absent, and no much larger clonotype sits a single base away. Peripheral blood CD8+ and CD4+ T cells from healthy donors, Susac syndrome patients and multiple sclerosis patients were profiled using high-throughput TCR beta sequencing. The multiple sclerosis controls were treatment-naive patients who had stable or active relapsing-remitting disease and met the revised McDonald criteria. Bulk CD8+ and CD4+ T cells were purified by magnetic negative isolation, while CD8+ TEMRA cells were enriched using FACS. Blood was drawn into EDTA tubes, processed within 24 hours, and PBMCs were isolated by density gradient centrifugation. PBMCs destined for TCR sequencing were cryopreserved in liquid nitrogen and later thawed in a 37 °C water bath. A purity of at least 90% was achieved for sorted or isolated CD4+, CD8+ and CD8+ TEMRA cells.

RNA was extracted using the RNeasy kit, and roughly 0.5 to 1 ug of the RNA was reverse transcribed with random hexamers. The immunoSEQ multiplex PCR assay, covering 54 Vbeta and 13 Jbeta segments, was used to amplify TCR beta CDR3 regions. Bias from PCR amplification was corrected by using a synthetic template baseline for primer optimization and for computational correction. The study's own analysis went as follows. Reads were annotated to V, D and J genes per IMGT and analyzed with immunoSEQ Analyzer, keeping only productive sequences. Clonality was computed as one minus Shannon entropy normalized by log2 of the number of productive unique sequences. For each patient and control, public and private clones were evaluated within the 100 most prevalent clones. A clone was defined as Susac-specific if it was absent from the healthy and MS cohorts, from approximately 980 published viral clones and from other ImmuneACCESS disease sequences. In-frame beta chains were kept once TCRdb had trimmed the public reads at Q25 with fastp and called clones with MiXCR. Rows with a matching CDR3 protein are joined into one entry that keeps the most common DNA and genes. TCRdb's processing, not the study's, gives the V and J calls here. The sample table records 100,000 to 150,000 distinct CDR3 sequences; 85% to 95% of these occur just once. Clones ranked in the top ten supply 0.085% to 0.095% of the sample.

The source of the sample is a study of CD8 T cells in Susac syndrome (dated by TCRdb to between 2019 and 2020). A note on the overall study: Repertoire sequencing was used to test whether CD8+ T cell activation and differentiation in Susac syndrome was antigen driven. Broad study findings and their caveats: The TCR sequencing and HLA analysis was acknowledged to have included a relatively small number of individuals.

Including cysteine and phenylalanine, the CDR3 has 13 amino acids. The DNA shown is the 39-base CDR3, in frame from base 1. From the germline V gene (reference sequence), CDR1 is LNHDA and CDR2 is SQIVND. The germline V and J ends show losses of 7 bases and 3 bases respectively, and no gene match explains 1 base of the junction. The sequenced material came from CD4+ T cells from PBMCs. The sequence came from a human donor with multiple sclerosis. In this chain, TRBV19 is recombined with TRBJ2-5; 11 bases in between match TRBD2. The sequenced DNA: TGTGCCAGTAAACTAGCGGGGGAAGAGACCCAGTACTTC. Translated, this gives CASKLAGEETQYF. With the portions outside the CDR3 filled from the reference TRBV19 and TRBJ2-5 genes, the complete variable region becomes DGGITQSPKYLFRKEGQNVTLSCEQNLNHDAMYWYRQDPGQGLRLIYYSQIVNDFQKGDIAEGYSVSREKKESFPLTVTSAQKNPTAFYLCASKLAGEETQYFGPGTRLLVL.